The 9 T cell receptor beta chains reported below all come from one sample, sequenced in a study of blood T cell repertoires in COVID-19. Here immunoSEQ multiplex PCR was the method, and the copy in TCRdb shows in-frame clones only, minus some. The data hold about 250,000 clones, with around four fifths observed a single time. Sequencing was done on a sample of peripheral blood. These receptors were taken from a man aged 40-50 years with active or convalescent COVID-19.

The CDR3 DNA reads TGTGCCAGCAGCGTAGAGAACGGGGGAAACACCATATATTTT. Its translation: CASSVENGGNTIYF. This chain connects TRBV9 to TRBJ1-3; no clear D gene. CDR3 length: 14 residues. The V and J ends lost 0 bases and 4 bases respectively, with 8 bases between them. From germline, CDR1 is SGDLS and CDR2 YYNGEE.

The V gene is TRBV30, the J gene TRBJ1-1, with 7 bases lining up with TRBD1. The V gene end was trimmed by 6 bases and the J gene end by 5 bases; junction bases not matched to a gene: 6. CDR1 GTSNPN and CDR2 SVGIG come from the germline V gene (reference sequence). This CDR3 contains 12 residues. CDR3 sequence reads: CACRQGVTEAFF. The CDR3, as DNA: TGTGCCTGCCGCCAGGGGGTAACTGAAGCTTTCTTT.

As DNA, the CDR3 is TGTGCCACCAGTGATCGGACTAGCGGGGGGTCTTTCTACGAGCAGTACTTC. It is translated as CATSDRTSGGSFYEQYF. The chain couples TRBV24-1 to TRBJ2-7; 14 positions agree with TRBD2. This CDR3 is built from 17 residues. Unmatched junction bases numbered 6, after V lost 3 bases and J lost 3 bases. Germline assignment: CDR1 KGHDR and CDR2 SFDVKD.

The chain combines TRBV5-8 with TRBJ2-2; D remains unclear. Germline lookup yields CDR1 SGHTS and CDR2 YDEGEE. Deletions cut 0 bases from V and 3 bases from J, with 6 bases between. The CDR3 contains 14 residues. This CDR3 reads CASSLEHYTGELFF. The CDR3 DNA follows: TGTGCCAGCAGCTTGGAACATTACACCGGGGAGCTGTTTTTT.

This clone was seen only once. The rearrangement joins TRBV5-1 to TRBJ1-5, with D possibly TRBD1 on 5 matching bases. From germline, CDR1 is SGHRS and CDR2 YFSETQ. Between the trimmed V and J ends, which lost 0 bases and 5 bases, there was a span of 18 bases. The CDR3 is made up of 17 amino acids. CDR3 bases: TGCGCCAGCAGCTTGGGGGTAGGAGGGGCCGGGGATCAGCCCCAGCATTTT. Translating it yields CASSLGVGGAGDQPQHF.

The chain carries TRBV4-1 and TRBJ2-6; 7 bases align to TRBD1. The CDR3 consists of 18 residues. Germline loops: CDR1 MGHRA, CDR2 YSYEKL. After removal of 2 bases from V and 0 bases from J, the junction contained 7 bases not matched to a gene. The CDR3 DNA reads TGCGCCAGCAGCCAAACGACAGGGAAAAGCTCTGGGGCCAACGTCCTGACTTTC. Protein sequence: CASSQTTGKSSGANVLTF.

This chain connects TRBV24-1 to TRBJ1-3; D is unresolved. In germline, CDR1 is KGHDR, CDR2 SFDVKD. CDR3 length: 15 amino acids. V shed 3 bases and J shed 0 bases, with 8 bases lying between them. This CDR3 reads CATSDPTGSGNTIYF. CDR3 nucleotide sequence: TGTGCCACCAGTGATCCGACGGGCTCTGGAAACACCATATATTTT.

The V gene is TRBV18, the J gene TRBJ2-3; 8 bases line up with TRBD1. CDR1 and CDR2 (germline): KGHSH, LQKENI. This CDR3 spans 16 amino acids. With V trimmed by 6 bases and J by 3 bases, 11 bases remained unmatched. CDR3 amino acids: CASSKPRGQGTDTQYF. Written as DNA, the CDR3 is TGTGCCAGCTCTAAACCCAGGGGGCAGGGGACAGATACGCAGTATTTT.

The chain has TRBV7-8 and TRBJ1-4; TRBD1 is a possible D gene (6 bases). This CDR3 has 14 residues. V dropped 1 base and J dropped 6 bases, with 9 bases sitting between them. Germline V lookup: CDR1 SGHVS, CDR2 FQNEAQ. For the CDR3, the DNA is TGTGCCAGCAGCTTAGAACAGGGTGATGAAAAACTGTTTTTT. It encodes CASSLEQGDEKLFF. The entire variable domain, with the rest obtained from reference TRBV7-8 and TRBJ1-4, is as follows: GAGVSQSPRYKVAKRGQDVALRCDPISGHVSLFWYQQALGQGPEFLTYFQNEAQLDKSGLPSDRFFAERPEGSVSTLKIQRTQQEDSAVYLCASSLEQGDEKLFFGSGTQLSVL.